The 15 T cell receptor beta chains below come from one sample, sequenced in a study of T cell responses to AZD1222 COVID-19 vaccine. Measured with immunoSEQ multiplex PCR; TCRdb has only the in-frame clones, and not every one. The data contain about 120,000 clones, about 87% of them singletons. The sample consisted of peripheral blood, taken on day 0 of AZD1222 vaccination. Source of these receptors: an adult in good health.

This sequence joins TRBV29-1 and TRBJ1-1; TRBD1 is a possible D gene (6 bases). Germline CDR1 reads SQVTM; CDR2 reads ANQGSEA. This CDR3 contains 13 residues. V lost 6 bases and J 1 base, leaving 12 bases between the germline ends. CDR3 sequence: CSVGGASNTEAFF. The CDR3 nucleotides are TGCAGCGTAGGGGGAGCCTCGAACACTGAAGCTTTCTTT.

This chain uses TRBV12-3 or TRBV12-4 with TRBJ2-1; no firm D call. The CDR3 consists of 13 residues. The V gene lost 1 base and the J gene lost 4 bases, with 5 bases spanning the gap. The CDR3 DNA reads TGTGCCAGCAGTTTAGGGGCTTACAATGAGCAGTTCTTC. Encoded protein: CASSLGAYNEQFF.

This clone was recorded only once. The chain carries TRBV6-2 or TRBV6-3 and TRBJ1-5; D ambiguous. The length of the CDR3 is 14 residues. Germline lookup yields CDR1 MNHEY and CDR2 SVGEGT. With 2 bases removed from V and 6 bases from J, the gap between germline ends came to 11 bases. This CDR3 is CASSYKGLSQPQHF. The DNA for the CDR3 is TGTGCCAGCAGTTACAAAGGGTTGAGTCAGCCCCAGCATTTT.

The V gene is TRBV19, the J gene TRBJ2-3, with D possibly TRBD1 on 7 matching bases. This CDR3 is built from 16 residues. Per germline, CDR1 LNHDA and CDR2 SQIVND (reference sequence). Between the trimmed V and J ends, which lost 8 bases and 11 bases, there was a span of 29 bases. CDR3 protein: CASSYLPGLPGGKQYF. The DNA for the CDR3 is TGTGCCAGTTCTTACCTACCGGGACTCCCAGGGGGTAAGCAGTATTTT.

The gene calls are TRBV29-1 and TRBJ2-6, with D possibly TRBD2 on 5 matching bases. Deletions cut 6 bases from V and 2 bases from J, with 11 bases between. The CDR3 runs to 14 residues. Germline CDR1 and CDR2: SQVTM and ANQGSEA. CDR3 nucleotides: TGCAGCGTCCAATCGGGGACTGGGGCCAACGTCCTGACTTTC. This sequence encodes CSVQSGTGANVLTF. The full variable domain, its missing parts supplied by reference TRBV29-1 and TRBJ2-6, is SAVISQKPSRDICQRGTSLTIQCQVDSQVTMMFWYRQQPGQSLTLIATANQGSEATYESGFVIDKFPISRPNLTFSTLTVSNMSPEDSSIYLCSVQSGTGANVLTFGAGSRLTVL.

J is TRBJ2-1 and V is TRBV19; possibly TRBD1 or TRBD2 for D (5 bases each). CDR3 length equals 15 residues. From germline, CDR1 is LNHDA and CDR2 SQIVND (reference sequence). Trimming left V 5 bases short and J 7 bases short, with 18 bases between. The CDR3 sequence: CASSPSGPPGNEQFF. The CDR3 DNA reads TGTGCCAGTAGTCCCTCGGGACCCCCGGGAAATGAGCAGTTCTTC.

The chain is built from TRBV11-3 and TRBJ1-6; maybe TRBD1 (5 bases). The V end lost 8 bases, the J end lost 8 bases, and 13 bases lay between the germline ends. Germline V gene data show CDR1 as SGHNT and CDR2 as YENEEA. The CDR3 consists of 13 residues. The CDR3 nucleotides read TGTGCCAGCGGGGAACAGGCTGATTCACCCCTCCACTTT. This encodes CASGEQADSPLHF. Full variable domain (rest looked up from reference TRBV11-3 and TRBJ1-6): EAGVVQSPRYKIIEKKQPVAFWCNPISGHNTLYWYLQNLGQGPELLIRYENEEAVDDSQLPKDRFSAERLKGVDSTLKIQPAELGDSAVYLCASGEQADSPLHFGNGTRLTVT.

The CDR3 protein is CASSSYQFRANQPQHF. The CDR3 coding sequence is TGTGCCAGCAGCTCCTACCAGTTCAGGGCCAATCAGCCCCAGCATTTT. The rearrangement joins TRBV5-6 to TRBJ1-5; the D gene is possibly TRBD1 (5 bases). Trimming removed 3 bases at V and 3 bases at J, with 16 bases between. The CDR3 contains 16 residues. Germline V CDR1 and CDR2: SGHDT, YYEEEE.

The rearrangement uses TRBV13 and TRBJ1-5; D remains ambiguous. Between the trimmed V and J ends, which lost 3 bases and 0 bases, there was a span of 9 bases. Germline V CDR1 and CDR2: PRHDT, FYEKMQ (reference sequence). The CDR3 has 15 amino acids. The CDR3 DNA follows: TGTGCCAGCAGCTTTAAGGGATATAGCAATCAGCCCCAGCATTTT. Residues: CASSFKGYSNQPQHF. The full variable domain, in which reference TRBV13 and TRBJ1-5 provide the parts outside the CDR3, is AAGVIQSPRHLIKEKRETATLKCYPIPRHDTVYWYQQGPGQDPQFLISFYEKMQSDKGSIPDRFSAQQFSDYHSELNMSSLELGDSALYFCASSFKGYSNQPQHFGDGTRLSIL.

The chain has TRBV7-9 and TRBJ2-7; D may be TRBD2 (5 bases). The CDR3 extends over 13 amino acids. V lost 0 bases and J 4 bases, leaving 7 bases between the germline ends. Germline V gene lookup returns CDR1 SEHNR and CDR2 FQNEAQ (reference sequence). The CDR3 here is CASSLAPGYEQYF. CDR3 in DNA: TGTGCCAGCAGCTTAGCTCCGGGGTACGAGCAGTACTTC.

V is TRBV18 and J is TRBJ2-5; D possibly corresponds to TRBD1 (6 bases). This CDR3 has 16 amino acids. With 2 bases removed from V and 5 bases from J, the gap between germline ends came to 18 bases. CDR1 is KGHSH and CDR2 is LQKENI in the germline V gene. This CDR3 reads CASSPKRQGLVETQYF. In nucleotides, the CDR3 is TGTGCCAGCTCACCAAAGAGGCAGGGGTTGGTGGAGACCCAGTACTTC. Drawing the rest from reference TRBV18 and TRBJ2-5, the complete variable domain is NAGVMQNPRHLVRRRGQEARLRCSPMKGHSHVYWYRQLPEEGLKFMVYLQKENIIDESGMPKERFSAEFPKEGPSILRIQQVVRGDSAAYFCASSPKRQGLVETQYFGPGTRLLVL.

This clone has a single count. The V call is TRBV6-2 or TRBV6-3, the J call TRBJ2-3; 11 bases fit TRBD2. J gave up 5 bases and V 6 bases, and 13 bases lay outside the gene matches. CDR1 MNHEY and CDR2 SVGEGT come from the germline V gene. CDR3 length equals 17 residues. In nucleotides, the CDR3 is TGTGCCAGCAGCCGTTCTAGCGGGGGGCAGCCGGAAGATACGCAGTATTTT. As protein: CASSRSSGGQPEDTQYF.

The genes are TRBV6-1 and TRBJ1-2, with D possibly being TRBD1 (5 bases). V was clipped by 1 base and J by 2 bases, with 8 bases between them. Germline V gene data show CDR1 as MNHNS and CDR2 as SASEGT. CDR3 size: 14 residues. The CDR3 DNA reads TGTGCCAGCAGTGAAGGGGCAGGGAACTATGGCTACACCTTC. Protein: CASSEGAGNYGYTF.

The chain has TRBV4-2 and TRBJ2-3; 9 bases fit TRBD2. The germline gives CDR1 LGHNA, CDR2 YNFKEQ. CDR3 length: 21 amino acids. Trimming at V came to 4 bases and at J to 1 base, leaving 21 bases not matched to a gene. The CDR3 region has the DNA TGTGCCAGCAGCCCCTCGGGAGGTAGCGGGAGTCCGGGATCAGGCACAGATACGCAGTATTTT. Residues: CASSPSGGSGSPGSGTDTQYF.

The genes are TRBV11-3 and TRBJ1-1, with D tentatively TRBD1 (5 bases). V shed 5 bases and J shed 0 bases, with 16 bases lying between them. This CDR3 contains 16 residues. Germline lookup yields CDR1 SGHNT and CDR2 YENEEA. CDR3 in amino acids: CASSPRDASLNTEAFF. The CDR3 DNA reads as TGTGCCAGCAGCCCTCGGGACGCGAGCTTGAACACTGAAGCTTTCTTT. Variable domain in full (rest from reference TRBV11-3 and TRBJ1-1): EAGVVQSPRYKIIEKKQPVAFWCNPISGHNTLYWYLQNLGQGPELLIRYENEEAVDDSQLPKDRFSAERLKGVDSTLKIQPAELGDSAVYLCASSPRDASLNTEAFFGQGTRLTVV.